This T cell receptor beta chain was sequenced during a study of OX40 agonist ivuxolimab in advanced cancers. Study-level background: The costimulatory receptor OX40 (CD134) was targeted by ivuxolimab, a fully human IgG2 agonistic monoclonal antibody. Partial responses occurred in three dose-escalation patients: two with cutaneous melanoma and one with hepatocellular carcinoma. Peripheral TCRbeta sequencing aimed to test whether ivuxolimab altered TCR sequence diversity and caused clonal T-cell expansion. Prior anti-PD-1, anti-PD-L1 or anti-CTLA-4 therapy was permitted, and checkpoint inhibitors had been received by roughly 42% of dose-escalation patients. Intravenous ivuxolimab was administered to patients every 2 weeks at six dose levels: 0.01, 0.1, 0.3, 1.5, 3 and 10 mg/kg. In the dose-escalation cohort, 65% to 90% of patients were male, and the mean age was approximately 60 years, with a range of about 23 to 85. Among the 52 dose-escalation patients, some 19 had hepatocellular carcinoma, about 15 melanoma, 9 renal cell carcinoma and 9 head and neck cancer. The monotherapy dose-escalation portion (N of about 49 patients) of the phase I ivuxolimab trial is reported in the paper. Findings and caveats that apply to the study as a whole: In partial responders in the 0.1-3.0 mg/kg groups, normalized peripheral clonal expansion was found to be among the lowest, especially among CD8+ T cells. After ivuxolimab, more expanded clones were found on average in CD8+ T cells than in CD4+ T cells. Which antigens the clonally expanded peripheral T cells were specific for was not determined. Clonal expansion of both CD4+ and CD8+ blood T cells was observed from baseline to week 6 at doses 0.1 to 3.0 mg/kg. Low levels of normalized T-cell clonal expansion were also seen in some nonresponding patients.

The CDR3 runs 15 amino acids, cysteine and phenylalanine included. Only the CDR3 DNA is retained, 45 bases long and in frame from the first base. V sheds 2 bases and J sheds 5 bases, leaving 11 bases between their ends. The germline V gene provides CDR1 SGHRS and CDR2 YFSETQ. For sequencing of the TCRbeta CDR3 region, genomic DNA was extracted from the sorted cells. TCRbeta CDR3 regions were sequenced using the immunoSEQ Assay. TCRdb took this table from immuneACCESS and kept in-frame rearrangements with V and J called. Such tables lack part of the clones; where checked against another copy, unresolved V genes explain under half of the gap, and the rest is unexplained. The sample table holds approximately 50,000 clones, of which about nine tenths were seen once. Of the sample, 11% to 15% falls within the top ten clones. As concerns this clone: Its recognized antigen is unknown. No base quality values were provided; no much bigger clone lies one nucleotide off.

The trial excluded patients who had a history of autoimmune disease or who were on systemic immunosuppression. Peripheral blood for TCR sequencing was collected from all dose cohorts at baseline, on cycle 4 day 1, and on cycle 7 day 1. The samples were drawn from a first-in-human, open-label, multicenter phase I dose-escalation trial of ivuxolimab. The trial enrolled adults with locally advanced or metastatic head and neck squamous cell, hepatocellular, melanoma or renal cell carcinoma. CD4+ and CD8+ T cells were sorted separately from peripheral blood before TCR sequencing. The chain links TRBV5-1 with TRBJ1-6, with the D gene uncertain. This receptor was identified in an adult with an advanced solid tumor such as melanoma, head and neck, liver or kidney cancer. The sequencing here drew on CD4+ or CD8+ T cells sorted from blood, taken in a trial of the OX40 agonist ivuxolimab. The CDR3 protein sequence reads: CASSFEAADNSPLHF. The DNA reads TGCGCCAGCAGCTTCGAGGCGGCCGATAATTCACCCCTCCACTTT.